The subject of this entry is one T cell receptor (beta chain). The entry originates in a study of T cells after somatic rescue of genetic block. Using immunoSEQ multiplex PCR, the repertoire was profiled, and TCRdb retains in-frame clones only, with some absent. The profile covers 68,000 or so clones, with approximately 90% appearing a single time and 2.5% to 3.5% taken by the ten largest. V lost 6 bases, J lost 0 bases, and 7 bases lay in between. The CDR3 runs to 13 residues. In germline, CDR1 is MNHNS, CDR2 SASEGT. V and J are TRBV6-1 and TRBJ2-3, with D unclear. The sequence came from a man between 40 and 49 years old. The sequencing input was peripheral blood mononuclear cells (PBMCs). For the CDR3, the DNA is TGTGCCAGCAGGGAGAGGAGCACAGATACGCAGTATTTT. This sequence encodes CASRERSTDTQYF.